This T cell receptor beta chain stems from a study of cytomegalovirus exposure and HLA in healthy donors. Looking at the study overall: Of all 400 or so donors who were genotyped, under 90% belonged to the Caucasian-associated ancestry cluster. Study-level findings and limits: Among TCR beta chains, those listed as cytomegalovirus-associated numbered around 180.

At the time of sampling, donors were nominally healthy, though unrecorded immune exposures were likely. The primer mix had 60 Vbeta and 13 Jbeta primers. Generated by immunoSEQ multiplex PCR, the TCRdb table keeps only in-frame clones and is missing some. The sample includes about 150,000 clones, 80% to 85% seen only once; the top ten take 2% to 2.5%. V lost 3 bases to trimming and J lost 1 base, with 9 bases between them. Germline V lookup: CDR1 SNHLY, CDR2 FYNNEI. CDR3 size: 14 residues. Turning to this clone: The antigen is unknown.

What was sequenced was PBMCs. The chain links TRBV2 to TRBJ2-5; no definite D call. The sequence was obtained from a boy between 2 and 10 years old in good health and CMV-seronegative. The CDR3 DNA reads as TGTGCCAGCAGTGATGCAGGATTCCAAGAGACCCAGTACTTC. Translation: CASSDAGFQETQYF.